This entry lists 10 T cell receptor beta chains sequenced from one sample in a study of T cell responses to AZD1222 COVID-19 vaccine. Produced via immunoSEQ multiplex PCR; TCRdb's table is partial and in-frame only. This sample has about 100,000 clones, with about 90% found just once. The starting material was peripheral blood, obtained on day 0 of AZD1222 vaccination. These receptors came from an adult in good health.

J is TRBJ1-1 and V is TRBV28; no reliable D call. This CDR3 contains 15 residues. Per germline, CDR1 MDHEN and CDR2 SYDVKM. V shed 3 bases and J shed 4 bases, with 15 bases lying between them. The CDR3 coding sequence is TGTGCCAGCAGTTTTCTTGGTCAGAGGAGCACTGAAGCTTTCTTT. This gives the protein CASSFLGQRSTEAFF.

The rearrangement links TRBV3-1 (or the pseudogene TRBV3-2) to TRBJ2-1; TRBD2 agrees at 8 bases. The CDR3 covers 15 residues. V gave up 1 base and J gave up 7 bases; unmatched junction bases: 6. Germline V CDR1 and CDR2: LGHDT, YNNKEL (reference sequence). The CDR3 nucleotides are TGTGCCAGCAGCCAAGGACCCTCTAGCGGGAATGAGCAGTTCTTC. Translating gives CASSQGPSSGNEQFF.

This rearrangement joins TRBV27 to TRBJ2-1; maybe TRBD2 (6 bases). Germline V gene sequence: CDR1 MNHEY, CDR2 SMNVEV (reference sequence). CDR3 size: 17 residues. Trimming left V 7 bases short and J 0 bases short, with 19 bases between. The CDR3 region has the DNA TGTGCCAGCACCAACCCTGACCTGCGGGGCTCCTACAATGAGCAGTTCTTC. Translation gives CASTNPDLRGSYNEQFF.

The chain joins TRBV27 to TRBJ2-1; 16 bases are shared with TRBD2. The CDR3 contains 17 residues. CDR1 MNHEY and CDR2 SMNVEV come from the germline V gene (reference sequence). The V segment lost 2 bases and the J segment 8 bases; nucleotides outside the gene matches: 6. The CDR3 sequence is CASSLGTSGRALHEQFF. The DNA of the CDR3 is TGTGCCAGCAGTTTAGGGACTAGCGGGAGGGCTCTACATGAGCAGTTCTTC.

CDR3 coding DNA: TGTGCCAGCAGTCCCTTAGCGGACCAAGAGACCCAGTACTTC. Translated: CASSPLADQETQYF. The gene calls are TRBV7-9 and TRBJ2-5, with a weak D call TRBD2 (6 bases). V lost 6 bases and J lost 0, with 11 bases in between. Germline V gives CDR1 SEHNR, CDR2 FQNEAQ (reference sequence). The CDR3 is 14 amino acids.

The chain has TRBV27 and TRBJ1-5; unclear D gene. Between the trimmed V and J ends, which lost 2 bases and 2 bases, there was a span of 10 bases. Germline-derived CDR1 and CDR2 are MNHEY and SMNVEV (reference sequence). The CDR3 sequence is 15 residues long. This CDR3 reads CASSLEGSGNQPQHF. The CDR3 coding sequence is TGTGCCAGCAGTTTAGAAGGGTCGGGCAATCAGCCCCAGCATTTT.

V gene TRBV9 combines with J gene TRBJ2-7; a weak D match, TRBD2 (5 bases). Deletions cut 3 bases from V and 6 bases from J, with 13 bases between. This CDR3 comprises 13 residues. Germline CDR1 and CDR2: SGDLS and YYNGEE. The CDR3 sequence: CASSGGLSREQYF. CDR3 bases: TGTGCCAGCAGCGGCGGACTTTCTCGCGAGCAGTACTTC.

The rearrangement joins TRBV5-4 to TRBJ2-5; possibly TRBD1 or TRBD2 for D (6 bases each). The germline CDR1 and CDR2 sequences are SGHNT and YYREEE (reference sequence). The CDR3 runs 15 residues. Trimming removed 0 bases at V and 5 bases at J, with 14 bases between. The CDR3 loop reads CASSLVRGGRETQYF. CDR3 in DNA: TGTGCCAGCAGCTTGGTCAGGGGAGGAAGGGAGACCCAGTACTTC.

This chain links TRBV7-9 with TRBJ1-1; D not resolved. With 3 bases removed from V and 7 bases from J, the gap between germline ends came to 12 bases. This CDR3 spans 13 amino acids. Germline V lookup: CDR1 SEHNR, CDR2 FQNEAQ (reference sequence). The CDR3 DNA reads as TGTGCCAGCAGCTTTCTTTATGGGTATGAAGCTTTCTTT. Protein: CASSFLYGYEAFF.

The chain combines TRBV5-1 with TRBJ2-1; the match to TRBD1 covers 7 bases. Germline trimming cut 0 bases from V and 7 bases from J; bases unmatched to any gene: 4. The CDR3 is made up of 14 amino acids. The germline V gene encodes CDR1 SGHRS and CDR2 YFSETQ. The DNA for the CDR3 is TGCGCCAGCAGCTTGGAGACAGGGTGGAATGAGCAGTTCTTC. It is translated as CASSLETGWNEQFF.